The T cell receptor (beta chain) under discussion was sequenced for a study of blood T cell repertoires in COVID-19. Study as a whole: Nucleic acid was either cDNA or gDNA, and it came from T cells, B-cell-depleted T cells, or PBMCs.

Germline CDR1 reads MNHEY; CDR2 reads SVGEGT. Trimming took off 1 base at V and 0 bases at J, with 10 bases between the two ends. This CDR3 has 16 amino acids. As originally analysed: How many nucleated cells were present was estimated from reference gene primer amplification. The assay was immunoSEQ multiplex PCR, and TCRdb's table has in-frame clones only and misses some. The V and J calls and the clone size are those of that table, but D and trimming were determined from the DNA. Among about 360,000 clones listed, around nine tenths were seen once. The chain couples TRBV6-2 or TRBV6-3 to TRBJ1-5, with D possibly TRBD1 on 6 matching bases. The sequence was obtained from a human donor in a cohort sampled during active COVID-19. Input material: peripheral blood. The CDR3 DNA sequence: TGTGCCAGCAGTTACTGGACAGCATATAGCAATCAGCCCCAGCATTTT. Encoded protein: CASSYWTAYSNQPQHF.